What follows is one T cell receptor (beta chain) and its context. This receptor's antigen is unknown. Base qualities were left out, and no much larger clone turns up one base away. These data come from a study of blood T cell repertoires in COVID-19 (dated by TCRdb to between 2020 and 2021). Context from the whole study: Samples covering the acute and convalescent phases of COVID-19 were provided by collaborators in the United States, Italy and Spain. The material from the prospective study consisted of cDNA or gDNA derived from T cells, B-cell-depleted T cells, or PBMCs. Subjects who had been exposed to COVID-19, were actively infected with it, or had recovered from it provided the deeply sampled blood TCRbeta repertoires that made up the dataset. A freely available public database, intended as a resource for researchers studying the immune response to SARS-CoV-2, is where the repertoires were released. Samples were obtained from the ongoing ImmuneRACE study (first 160 participants) and from approximately 1,200 subjects provided by 6 global collaborators. A de-identified subject ID, COVID-19 status, age in years and sex were almost always included in the sample metadata. Where HLA class I and class II types were available, the types were taken from metadata supplied by the sample provider, not from assay-based typing. Study-wide findings and limitations: How much clinical and demographic metadata was included differed by source and by participant, and the metadata was provided uncurated.

TCRbeta CDR3 regions were amplified from genomic DNA using the immunoSEQ Assay, a bias-controlled multiplex PCR. Concerning the study's data processing: The number of nucleated cells in each sample was estimated from the amplification of reference gene primers within the assay. Sequence reads were collapsed and filtered to measure the absolute abundance of every unique TCRbeta CDR3 rearrangement. For each sample, productive Simpson clonality was calculated as the square root of Simpson's diversity index over productive rearrangements. The table was pulled from immuneACCESS by TCRdb, which kept in-frame rearrangements only. Such tables lose some clones; where checked, under half of the loss comes from unresolved V genes, and the rest has no known cause. The V and J calls and clone size come from that table; D and trimming were worked out from the DNA. This sample holds about 150,000 clones; around four fifths were observed only once. The ten largest clones add up to about 6.1% of the sample.

In the prospective study, participants were roughly 18 to 100 years old, resided in fewer than 25 geographic areas of the United States, and were enrolled through a virtual design. In the prospective study, cohorts were assigned on the basis of participant-reported clinical history obtained from a screening survey and a study questionnaire. Recovered participants in ImmuneRACE Cohort 3 were defined as having two consecutive negative NP/OP PCR tests, clearance from a healthcare professional, or resolution of symptoms. In the prospective study, whole blood, serum and a nasopharyngeal or oropharyngeal swab were collected from each participant by mobile phlebotomists. Participants in the prospective study had the option to provide additional blood draws and questionnaires over a roughly two-month period. Before DNA extraction, blood samples from the prospective study were shipped at room temperature or frozen.

The sequenced material came from PBMCs or T cells enriched from blood (not recorded which). The TCR sequence derives from a woman aged 35 to 49 who had recovered from COVID-19.

Here the CDR3 is given as CASRESGANVLTF. The nucleotides are TGTGCCAGCCGGGAGAGTGGGGCCAACGTCCTGACTTTC. The chain was built from TRBV7-2 and TRBJ2-6; matching of 6 bases hints at TRBD2 as the D gene. From the cysteine through the phenylalanine, the CDR3 covers 13 amino acids. The only DNA kept is the CDR3, 39 bases in frame from the first base. CDR1 is given as SGHTA and CDR2 as FQGNSA, both from the germline V gene. The junction carries 8 bases between V and J, which are trimmed by 8 bases and 3 bases respectively.